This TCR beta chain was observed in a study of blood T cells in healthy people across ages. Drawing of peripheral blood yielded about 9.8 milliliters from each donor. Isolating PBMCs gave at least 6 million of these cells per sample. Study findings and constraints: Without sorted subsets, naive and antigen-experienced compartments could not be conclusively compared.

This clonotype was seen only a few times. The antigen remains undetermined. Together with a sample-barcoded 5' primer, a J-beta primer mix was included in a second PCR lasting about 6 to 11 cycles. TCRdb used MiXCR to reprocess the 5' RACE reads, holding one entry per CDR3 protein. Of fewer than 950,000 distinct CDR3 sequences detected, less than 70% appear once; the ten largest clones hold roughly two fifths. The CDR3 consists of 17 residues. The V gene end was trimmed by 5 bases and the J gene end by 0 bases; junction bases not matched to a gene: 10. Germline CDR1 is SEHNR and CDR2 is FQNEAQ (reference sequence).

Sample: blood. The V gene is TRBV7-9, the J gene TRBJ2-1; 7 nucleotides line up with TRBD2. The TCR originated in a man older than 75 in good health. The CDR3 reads CASSVTSPFSSYNEQFF. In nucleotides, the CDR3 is TGTGCCAGCAGCGTGACTAGCCCCTTCAGCTCCTACAATGAGCAGTTCTTC.